Detailed here is one TCR beta chain. The CDR3 is 17 amino acids. The germline gives CDR1 SGHRS, CDR2 YFSETQ. Trimming at V came to 5 bases and at J to 5 bases, leaving 11 bases not matched to a gene. This entry comes from a study of T cell responses to AZD1222 COVID-19 vaccine. The protocol was immunoSEQ multiplex PCR, while the TCRdb copy is restricted to in-frame clones and leaves out a portion. Of around 120,000 clones in the sample, 90% were seen once. This receptor was identified in an adult in good health. The rearrangement joins TRBV5-1 to TRBJ2-1; 12 positions agree with TRBD1. Sequenced material: peripheral blood, taken on day 0 of AZD1222 vaccination. The CDR3 region is CASSRGQGASNNNEQFF. CDR3 sequence (DNA): TGCGCCAGCAGTCGGGGACAGGGGGCCTCGAATAACAATGAGCAGTTCTTC.